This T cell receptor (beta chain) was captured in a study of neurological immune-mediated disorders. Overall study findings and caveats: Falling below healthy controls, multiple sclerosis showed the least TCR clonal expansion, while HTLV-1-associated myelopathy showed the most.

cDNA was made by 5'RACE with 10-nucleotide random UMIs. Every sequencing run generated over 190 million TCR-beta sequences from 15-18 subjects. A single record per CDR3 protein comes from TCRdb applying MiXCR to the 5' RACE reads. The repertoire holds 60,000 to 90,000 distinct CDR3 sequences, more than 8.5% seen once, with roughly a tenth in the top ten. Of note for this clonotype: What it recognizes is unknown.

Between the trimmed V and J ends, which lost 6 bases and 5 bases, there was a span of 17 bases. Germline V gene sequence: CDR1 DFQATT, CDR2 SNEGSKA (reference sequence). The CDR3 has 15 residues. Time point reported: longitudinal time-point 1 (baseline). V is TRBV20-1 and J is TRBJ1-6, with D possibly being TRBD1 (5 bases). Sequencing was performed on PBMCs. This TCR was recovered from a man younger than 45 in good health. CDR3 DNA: TGCAGTGCCCGGCCGGACACGACTCATAATTCACCCCTCCACTTT. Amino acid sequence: CSARPDTTHNSPLHF.